This T cell receptor beta chain was documented in a study of metastatic and nonmetastatic thyroid tumors. As for the study in general: From malignant and benign thyroid patients, repertoires in blood and in tumor or nodule tissue were compared. Study-level findings and limits: In both blood and tumor samples, TCR beta diversity was reported significantly higher for malignant than benign nodules.

How the authors handled the data: A classifier of distant metastasis in papillary thyroid cancer was built from CDR3 differences (across clinicopathological groups). TCRdb re-called clones via MiXCR from the PCR reads. TCRdb's processing, not the authors' own work, is the source of the V and J calls. This sample has fewer than 4,500 clones, with under 40% found just once. Concerning this clone: The antigen is undetermined.

Each patient came to thyroid surgery without any prior treatment (of any kind). The CDR3 is made up of 19 amino acids. Germline CDR1 is SGHAT and CDR2 is FQDESV (reference sequence). The V end was cut by 3 bases, the J end by 7 bases, with 31 bases between. V and J are TRBV11-1 and TRBJ2-7, with D perhaps TRBD1 or TRBD2 (7 bases each). The source of this sequence is a male donor with papillary thyroid cancer or a benign thyroid nodule (not recorded which). Some clones in this sample may be carry-over from other donors' samples. Sequencing was carried out using adjacent normal tissue. CDR3 coding DNA: TGTGCCAGCAGCTTGGGGGCCCACGGGGCAGGGGGTCCCGGGGGGGAGCAGTACTTC. Residues: CASSLGAHGAGGPGGEQYF.